This T cell receptor (beta chain) is from a study of cytotoxic CD8 clonotypes in ibrutinib-treated CLL. Study-wide context: Overall, roughly 25 responses were partial and 2 complete; following median around 70 months, around 15 patients stayed remitted and approximately 12 progressed. The study, taken as a whole, reports: An increase in clonality occurred at ibrutinib response, followed by a return toward baseline at progression.

Method: immunoSEQ multiplex PCR; TCRdb's copy keeps in-frame clones and lacks some. This table has about 86,000 clones, approximately 86% appearing once. Germline lookup yields CDR1 SGHNT and CDR2 YYREEE (reference sequence). The CDR3 totals 16 residues. Trimming took 2 bases from V and 1 from J, leaving 15 bases between them. This clone showed up just once. Its specificity is not known. TCR beta libraries used about 1.8 micrograms of genomic DNA from cryopreserved PBMCs. The sample in question was PBMCs, obtained before ibrutinib treatment. J is TRBJ1-2 and V is TRBV5-4; no firm D call. This clonotype was obtained from a human donor with chronic lymphocytic leukemia. The CDR3 here is CASSFRDTTINYGYTF. In DNA form, the CDR3 reads TGTGCCAGCAGCTTCCGCGATACAACGATTAACTATGGCTACACCTTC.